The next 20 T cell receptor beta chains were all read from a single sample in a study of T cell changes during pregnancy in multiple sclerosis. The table came from immunoSEQ multiplex PCR; TCRdb's copy has only in-frame clones and leaves some out. The sample holds more than 30,000 clones, approximately 90% seen once. The sample was CD4+ T cells from peripheral blood mononuclear cells, taken before pregnancy. The receptors derive from a female donor with multiple sclerosis, enrolled in a pregnancy study.

J is TRBJ2-1 and V is TRBV4-1, with 9 bases that match TRBD1. V shed 0 bases and J 2 bases; nucleotides not matched to a gene: 2. CDR1 MGHRA and CDR2 YSYEKL come from the germline V gene. The CDR3 has 16 residues. DNA for the CDR3: TGCGCCAGCAGCCAAGATGGGACAGGGCCCTACAATGAGCAGTTCTTC. Protein sequence: CASSQDGTGPYNEQFF.

The gene calls are TRBV28 and TRBJ2-2, with 8 bases that match TRBD1. CDR3 length: 17 residues. Germline-derived CDR1 and CDR2 are MDHEN and SYDVKM. The ends lost 3 bases at V and 0 bases at J; junction bases unmatched: 6. CDR3 nucleotides: TGTGCCAGCAGTTTCTACAGGGGGTCCGCGAACACCGGGGAGCTGTTTTTT. Translating gives CASSFYRGSANTGELFF.

The V gene is TRBV11-2, the J gene TRBJ2-2; 13 bases fit TRBD2. Looked up from germline, CDR1 is SGHAT and CDR2 is FQNNGV. The CDR3 is 17 residues long. The junction had 4 bases not matched to a gene; V was cut back by 2 bases and J by 4 bases. CDR3 loop: CASSLLLAGGITGELFF. CDR3 nucleotides: TGTGCCAGCAGCTTATTACTAGCGGGGGGGATCACCGGGGAGCTGTTTTTT.

The rearrangement links TRBV5-1 to TRBJ1-4; 8 bases line up with TRBD1. Trimming took 0 bases from V and 8 from J; bases not matched to a gene: 9. The V gene's germline CDR1 is SGHRS and CDR2 YFSETQ. The CDR3 sequence is 16 residues long. The CDR3 sequence: CASSLGERTGNEKLFF. CDR3 bases: TGCGCCAGCAGCTTGGGCGAAAGGACAGGGAACGAAAAACTGTTTTTT.

This clone came up a few times. The same CDR3 is also encoded by other DNA sequences in this sample. This chain links TRBV30 with TRBJ2-3, with 7 bases lining up with TRBD2. The CDR3 loop spans 13 amino acids. Germline lookup yields CDR1 GTSNPN and CDR2 SVGIG (reference sequence). The trim removed 0 bases at V and 7 bases at J, leaving 4 bases unmatched. The CDR3 loop is CAWSVSGRNTQYF. The CDR3 region has the DNA TGTGCCTGGAGTGTTAGCGGGCGGAATACGCAGTATTTT.

The gene calls are TRBV7-8 and TRBJ2-7; D is perhaps TRBD1 (6 bases). The V gene's germline CDR1 is SGHVS and CDR2 FQNEAQ. The CDR3 covers 16 residues. The germline V and J ends were trimmed by 4 bases and 2 bases, with 18 bases remaining between them. The CDR3 loop is CASSSRGRGRAYEQYF. The DNA for the CDR3 is TGTGCCAGCAGCTCCCGGGGCAGGGGCCGAGCCTACGAGCAGTACTTC. Full variable domain (missing parts from reference TRBV7-8 and TRBJ2-7): GAGVSQSPRYKVAKRGQDVALRCDPISGHVSLFWYQQALGQGPEFLTYFQNEAQLDKSGLPSDRFFAERPEGSVSTLKIQRTQQEDSAVYLCASSSRGRGRAYEQYFGPGTRLTVT.

The CDR3 region is CASSLRQGSENTIYF. CDR3 nucleotides: TGTGCCAGCAGCCTCCGACAGGGGAGTGAAAACACCATATATTTT. The chain carries TRBV7-9 and TRBJ1-3, with 8 bases lining up with TRBD1. Trimming cost V 5 bases and J 6 bases; bases outside gene matches: 9. Per the germline V gene, CDR1 is SEHNR and CDR2 is FQNEAQ (reference sequence). The CDR3 runs 15 residues.

The V call is TRBV7-3, the J call TRBJ2-3; the D gene is possibly TRBD2 (5 bases). Germline V gives CDR1 SGHTA, CDR2 FQGTGA. V was shortened by 5 bases and J by 6 bases, with 9 bases between the two germline ends. The CDR3 spans 12 residues. The CDR3 DNA follows: TGTGCCAGCAGCCCCCCGGGGGATACGCAGTATTTT. Amino acid sequence: CASSPPGDTQYF.

The count of this clone is one. V and J are TRBV11-2 and TRBJ2-1; D may be TRBD2 (7 bases). CDR1 is SGHAT, CDR2 FQNNGV, per germline. The CDR3 spans 14 residues. Trimming cost V 5 bases and J 2 bases, with 10 bases left between them. The CDR3: CASSEGGPYNEQFF. The CDR3 coding sequence is TGTGCCAGCAGCGAGGGGGGGCCCTACAATGAGCAGTTCTTC.

The table lists this clone with a count of one. One end of the junction does not line up with germline, which may come from a read error. The sample has other DNA sequences that encode this CDR3 too. The V and J genes are TRBV10-3 and TRBJ1-5, with unresolved D. Germline lookup yields CDR1 ENHRY and CDR2 SYGVKD. The CDR3 has 14 amino acids. CDR3 loop: CAISDGVGNQPQHF. CDR3 coding DNA: TGTGCTATCAGTGATGGAGTGGGTAATCAGCCCCAGCATTTT.

J is TRBJ1-2 and V is TRBV5-6; TRBD1 agrees at 11 bases. Losses at the gene ends were 4 bases for V and 3 bases for J; bases not matched to a gene: 2. The CDR3 totals 14 residues. Germline V gene lookup returns CDR1 SGHDT and CDR2 YYEEEE. The DNA for the CDR3 is TGTGCCAGCAGCCGGACAGGGGGCTACTATGGCTACACCTTC. This sequence encodes CASSRTGGYYGYTF. Drawing the rest from reference TRBV5-6 and TRBJ1-2, the complete variable domain is DAGVTQSPTHLIKTRGQQVTLRCSPKSGHDTVSWYQQALGQGPQFIFQYYEEEERQRGNFPDRFSGHQFPNYSSELNVNALLLGDSALYLCASSRTGGYYGYTFGSGTRLTVV.

The chain is built from TRBV7-2 and TRBJ1-1; TRBD1 might be the D (5 bases). V was pared by 6 bases and J by 3 bases, with 17 bases between. The CDR3 is made up of 15 amino acids. In germline, CDR1 is SGHTA, CDR2 FQGNSA. The CDR3 protein is CASRRQAGGYTEAFF. In nucleotides, the CDR3 is TGTGCCAGCAGGCGACAAGCCGGGGGGTACACTGAAGCTTTCTTT.

The chain is built from TRBV11-1 and TRBJ2-5; tentative D call: TRBD2 (6 bases). V dropped 5 bases and J dropped 1 base, with 11 bases sitting between them. Germline V CDR1 and CDR2: SGHAT, FQDESV (reference sequence). The CDR3 is made up of 14 amino acids. CDR3 protein: CASSGRDFQETQYF. As DNA, the CDR3 is TGTGCCAGCAGCGGAAGGGACTTCCAAGAGACCCAGTACTTC. Looking up the rest from reference TRBV11-1 and TRBJ2-5 gives the full variable domain: EAEVAQSPRYKITEKSQAVAFWCDPISGHATLYWYRQILGQGPELLVQFQDESVVDDSQLPKDRFSAERLKGVDSTLKIQPAELGDSAMYLCASSGRDFQETQYFGPGTRLLVL.

This chain joins TRBV5-1 and TRBJ1-2, with a possible D match to TRBD1 (5 bases). The V gene lost 0 bases and the J gene lost 2 bases, with 11 bases spanning the gap. Germline CDR1 SGHRS, CDR2 YFSETQ. The CDR3 length is 15 residues. CDR3 in DNA: TGCGCCAGCAGCTTGGGGGGGGTAACAAACTATGGCTACACCTTC. It encodes CASSLGGVTNYGYTF.

CDR3 protein: CASSTTGALYGYTF. The CDR3 coding sequence is TGTGCCAGCAGCACCACAGGGGCCCTCTATGGCTACACCTTC. The chain has TRBV5-4 and TRBJ1-2; TRBD1 matches at 7 bases. With 4 bases clipped from V and 4 bases from J, the junction kept 7 bases outside the gene matches. There are 14 residues in the CDR3. CDR1 and CDR2 (germline): SGHNT, YYREEE (reference sequence).

This clone was seen a handful of times. This rearrangement joins TRBV6-5 to TRBJ2-7; D is unresolved. This CDR3 is 13 amino acids long. Trimming removed 2 bases from V and 7 bases from J, with 12 bases in between. Germline loops: CDR1 MNHEY, CDR2 SVGAGI. The CDR3 protein is CASSYRSKTEQYF. In DNA form, the CDR3 reads TGTGCCAGCAGTTACCGTTCGAAGACAGAGCAGTACTTC.

The rearrangement links TRBV14 to TRBJ1-4, with D perhaps matching TRBD1 (5 bases). The germline V gene encodes CDR1 SGHDN and CDR2 FVKESK. The CDR3 consists of 13 residues. The V gene lost 4 bases and the J gene lost 5 bases, with 8 bases spanning the gap. The CDR3 spells CASSRDLNEKLFF. Written as DNA, the CDR3 is TGTGCCAGCAGCCGGGACTTGAATGAAAAACTGTTTTTT.

This rearrangement joins TRBV2 to TRBJ1-3, with D possibly TRBD1 on 5 matching bases. The CDR3 spans 15 residues. Germline CDR1 SNHLY, CDR2 FYNNEI. The germline V and J ends were trimmed by 3 bases and 2 bases, with 11 bases remaining between them. The CDR3: CASSDQGFAGNTIYF. The CDR3 bases are TGTGCCAGCAGTGACCAGGGCTTTGCTGGAAACACCATATATTTT. The variable domain in full, with the rest retrieved from reference TRBV2 and TRBJ1-3, is EPEVTQTPSHQVTQMGQEVILRCVPISNHLYFYWYRQILGQKVEFLVSFYNNEISEKSEIFDDQFSVERPDGSNFTLKIRSTKLEDSAMYFCASSDQGFAGNTIYFGEGSWLTVV.

The chain employs TRBV11-3 and TRBJ1-1; a weak D match, TRBD1 (6 bases). Trimming shortened V by 0 bases and J by 8 bases, and 10 bases separated the two germline ends. Germline CDR1 and CDR2: SGHNT and YENEEA. This CDR3 is 13 amino acids long. CDR3 DNA sequence: TGTGCCAGCAGCTTAGATTCTACAGGGGAAGCTTTCTTT. It codes for CASSLDSTGEAFF. Full variable domain (outside the CDR3, taken from reference TRBV11-3 and TRBJ1-1): EAGVVQSPRYKIIEKKQPVAFWCNPISGHNTLYWYLQNLGQGPELLIRYENEEAVDDSQLPKDRFSAERLKGVDSTLKIQPAELGDSAVYLCASSLDSTGEAFFGQGTRLTVV.

The chain carries TRBV9 and TRBJ2-3, with D perhaps matching TRBD2 (6 bases). The germline V gene has CDR1 SGDLS and CDR2 YYNGEE. Trimming removed 4 bases from V and 8 bases from J, with 14 bases in between. The length of the CDR3 is 13 residues. The CDR3 protein is CASSPLTGGTQYF. The CDR3 DNA reads as TGTGCCAGCAGCCCCCTTACCGGGGGTACGCAGTATTTT. Drawing the rest from reference TRBV9 and TRBJ2-3, the complete variable domain is DSGVTQTPKHLITATGQRVTLRCSPRSGDLSVYWYQQSLDQGLQFLIQYYNGEERAKGNILERFSAQQFPDLHSELNLSSLELGDSALYFCASSPLTGGTQYFGPGTRLTVL.